These T cell receptor beta chains were read from a single sample in a study of spatial heterogeneity in lung cancer. Each CDR3 protein gets one entry after TCRdb re-called the 5' RACE reads with MiXCR. In the table there are 1,500 to 2,000 distinct CDR3 sequences, 16% of which are singletons. This specimen consisted of lung tumor tissue, obtained at surgery. Source of these receptors: a female donor with early-stage non-small cell lung cancer. The CDR3 runs from the conserved cysteine through the conserved F or W. D genes are given only for firm matches. Clone size, where shown, is once, few, many, or a class for clones that have expanded.

clone_size	v_call	d_call	j_call	cdr3_length	cdr3_aa	cdr3_nt
few	TRBV13	TRBD2	TRBJ2-7	14	CASSSLGLAYEQYF	TGTGCCAGCAGCTCCCTCGGACTAGCCTACGAGCAGTACTTC
large	TRBV30	TRBD2	TRBJ2-2	14	CAWSPAGVAGELFF	TGTGCCTGGAGTCCAGCGGGAGTGGCCGGGGAGCTGTTTTTT
medium-sized	TRBV30	TRBD1	TRBJ1-1	13	CAGSTGPNTEAFF	TGTGCCGGGTCGACAGGGCCGAACACTGAAGCTTTCTTT
many	TRBV6-4	TRBD1	TRBJ2-2	14	CASSDRVRTGELFF	TGTGCCAGCAGCGACAGGGTCCGCACCGGGGAGCTGTTTTTT
.	TRBV20-1	.	TRBJ2-7	14	CSARRYRAGYEQYF	TGCAGTGCTAGAAGGTATCGGGCGGGCTACGAGCAGTACTTC
.	TRBV24-1	.	TRBJ2-3	16	CATSDASGPSARTQYF	TGTGCCACCAGTGATGCTTCGGGGCCCTCGGCGAGGACGCAGTATTTT
medium-sized	TRBV7-2	TRBD1	TRBJ1-5	15	CASSLWGQGDQPQHF	TGTGCCAGCAGCTTATGGGGACAGGGAGATCAGCCCCAGCATTTT
few	TRBV20-1	.	TRBJ1-5	19	CSARDHSDRRGFSNQPQHF	TGCAGTGCTAGAGATCATTCGGACCGCCGGGGCTTCAGCAATCAGCCCCAGCATTTT
few	TRBV24-1	.	TRBJ2-7	13	CRGVGQSTYEQYF	TGTAGGGGTGTTGGGCAGAGCACCTACGAGCAGTACTTC
.	TRBV7-8	.	TRBJ2-6	15	CASSSGVAGANVLTF	TGTGCCAGCAGCTCGGGGGTTGCTGGGGCCAACGTCCTGACTTTC
few	TRBV5-1	.	TRBJ2-5	15	CASSLDGGPQETQYF	TGCGCCAGCAGCTTGGACGGGGGTCCCCAAGAGACCCAGTACTTC
medium-sized	TRBV5-1	TRBD2	TRBJ2-5	14	CASSFLAGQETQYF	TGCGCCAGCAGCTTCTTAGCGGGCCAAGAGACCCAGTACTTC
medium-sized	TRBV18	.	TRBJ2-3	14	CASSPRGPPDTQYF	TGTGCCAGCTCACCCCGAGGGCCCCCTGATACGCAGTATTTT
large	TRBV12-3/TRBV12-4	.	TRBJ2-7	14	CASSSTGRTHEQYF	TGTGCCAGCAGTTCGACGGGGCGGACCCACGAGCAGTACTTC
medium-sized	TRBV28	TRBD1	TRBJ2-2	15	CASSLGQSRTGELFF	TGTGCCAGCAGTTTGGGACAGTCTCGCACCGGGGAGCTGTTTTTT
.	TRBV3-1	.	TRBJ2-4	11	CASSRAGIQYF	TGTGCCAGCAGCCGAGCCGGAATTCAGTACTTC
.	TRBV7-9	.	TRBJ1-1	13	CASSFGQAVEAFF	TGTGCCAGCAGCTTTGGGCAGGCGGTTGAAGCTTTCTTT
.	TRBV20-1	.	TRBJ1-1	13	CSARGPADTEAFF	TGCAGTGCTAGAGGTCCTGCGGACACTGAAGCTTTCTTT
medium-sized	TRBV11-2	.	TRBJ2-1	15	CASSLSGSSYNEQFF	TGTGCCAGCAGCTTATCCGGGAGCTCCTACAATGAGCAGTTCTTC
.	TRBV5-4	.	TRBJ1-6	15	CASSLSGTMGSPLHF	TGTGCCAGCAGCTTGTCCGGGACAATGGGTTCACCCCTCCACTTT
large	TRBV7-2	.	TRBJ2-7	13	CASSRATGREQYF	TGTGCCAGCAGCCGGGCGACGGGTAGGGAGCAGTACTTC
few	TRBV28	TRBD1	TRBJ1-2	14	CASSSSQGLEGYTF	TGTGCCAGCAGTTCATCACAGGGGCTAGAGGGCTACACCTTC
.	TRBV7-2	.	TRBJ2-3	13	CASSLGLSDTQYF	TGTGCCAGCAGCTTAGGTCTGTCAGATACGCAGTATTTT
medium-sized	TRBV5-1	TRBD1	TRBJ2-1	17	CASSLEKPGTGLDEQFF	TGCGCCAGCAGCTTGGAAAAACCCGGGACAGGGTTGGATGAGCAGTTCTTC